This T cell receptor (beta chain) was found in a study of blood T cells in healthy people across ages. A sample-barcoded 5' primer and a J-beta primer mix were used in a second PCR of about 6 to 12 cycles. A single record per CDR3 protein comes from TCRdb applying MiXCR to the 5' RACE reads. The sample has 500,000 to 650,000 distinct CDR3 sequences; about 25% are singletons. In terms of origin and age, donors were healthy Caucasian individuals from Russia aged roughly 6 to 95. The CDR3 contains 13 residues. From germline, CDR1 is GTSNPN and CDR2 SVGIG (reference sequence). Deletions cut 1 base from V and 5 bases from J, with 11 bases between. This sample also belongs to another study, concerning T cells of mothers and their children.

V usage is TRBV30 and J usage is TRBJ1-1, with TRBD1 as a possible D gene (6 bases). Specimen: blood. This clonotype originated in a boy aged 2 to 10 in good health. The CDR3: CAWSDRAGTEAFF. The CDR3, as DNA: TGTGCCTGGAGTGACAGGGCAGGAACTGAAGCTTTCTTT.